The clone carrying this T cell receptor (beta chain) turned up a few times. Antigen: not known. The record originates from a study of a mutant IDH1 vaccine in newly diagnosed glioma. About the study: Vaccines were begun 4-6 weeks after radiotherapy alone, or with temozolomide cycles. Treatment recipients were approximately 62% male and approximately 40% female, and their mean age was about 39 years. Study-wide results and caveats: Overall, 90% to 95% of patients had vaccine-induced immune responses.

Time point here: week 35, safety follow-up. Doses consisted of 300 ug of mutant IDH1 20-mer peptide each, paired with topical imiquimod. Every donor had a new WHO grade 3 or 4 astrocytoma that was IDH1-mutant, with loss of nuclear ATRX. Repertoires were generated with immunoSEQ multiplex PCR, while TCRdb's copy carries only in-frame clones and drops some. The sample lists under 40,000 clones; around 80% were seen once. This CDR3 is 15 amino acids long. The J segment lost 5 bases and the V segment lost 4 bases, leaving 10 bases of the junction unmatched. Germline CDR1 reads SGHNT; CDR2 reads YENEEA. The receptor was isolated from a middle-aged woman with glioma. Sequenced material: PBMCs, taken from a glioma patient whose treatment included an IDH1 peptide vaccine. The rearrangement joins TRBV11-3 to TRBJ2-7; 8 bases fit TRBD1. The CDR3 loop is CASSSRRAGGDEQYF. For the CDR3, the DNA is TGTGCCAGCAGCTCCAGGAGGGCAGGGGGCGACGAGCAGTACTTC. Based on the CDR3 plus reference TRBV11-3 and TRBJ2-7, the full variable domain is EAGVVQSPRYKIIEKKQPVAFWCNPISGHNTLYWYLQNLGQGPELLIRYENEEAVDDSQLPKDRFSAERLKGVDSTLKIQPAELGDSAVYLCASSSRRAGGDEQYFGPGTRLTVT.